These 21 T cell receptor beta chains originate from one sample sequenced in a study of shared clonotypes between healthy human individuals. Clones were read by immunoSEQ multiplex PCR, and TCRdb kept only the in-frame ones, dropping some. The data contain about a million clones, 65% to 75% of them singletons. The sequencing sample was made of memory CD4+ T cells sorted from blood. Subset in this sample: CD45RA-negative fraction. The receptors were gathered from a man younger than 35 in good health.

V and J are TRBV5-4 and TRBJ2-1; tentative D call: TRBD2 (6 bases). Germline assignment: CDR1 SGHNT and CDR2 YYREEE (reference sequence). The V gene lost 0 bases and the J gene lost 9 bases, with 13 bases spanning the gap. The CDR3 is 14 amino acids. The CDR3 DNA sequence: TGTGCCAGCAGCTTGGCGGGAGATCGTAGTGAGCAGTTCTTC. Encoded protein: CASSLAGDRSEQFF.

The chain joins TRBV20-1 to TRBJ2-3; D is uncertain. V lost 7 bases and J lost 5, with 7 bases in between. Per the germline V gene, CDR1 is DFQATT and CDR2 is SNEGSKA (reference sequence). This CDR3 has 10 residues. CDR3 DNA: TGCAGTGTGCCGGGAGATACGCAGTATTTT. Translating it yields CSVPGDTQYF.

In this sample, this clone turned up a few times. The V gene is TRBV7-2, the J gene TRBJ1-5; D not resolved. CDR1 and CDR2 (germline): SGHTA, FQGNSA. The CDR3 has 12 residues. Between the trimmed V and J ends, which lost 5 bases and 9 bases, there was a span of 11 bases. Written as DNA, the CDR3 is TGTGCCAGCAGCGCCGATAGACCGCCCCAGCATTTT. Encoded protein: CASSADRPPQHF.

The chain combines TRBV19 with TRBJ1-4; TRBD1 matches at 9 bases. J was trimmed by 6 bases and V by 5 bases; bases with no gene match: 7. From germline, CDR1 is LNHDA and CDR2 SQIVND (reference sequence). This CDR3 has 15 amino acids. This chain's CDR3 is CASSPGTGRYEKLFF. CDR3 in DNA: TGTGCCAGTAGTCCTGGGACAGGGAGGTATGAAAAACTGTTTTTT.

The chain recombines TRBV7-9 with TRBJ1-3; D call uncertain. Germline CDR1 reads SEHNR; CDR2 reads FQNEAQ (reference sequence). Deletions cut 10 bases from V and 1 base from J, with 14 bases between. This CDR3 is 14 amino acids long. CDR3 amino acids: CATRPQVSGNTIYF. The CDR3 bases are TGTGCCACCCGCCCTCAGGTATCTGGAAACACCATATATTTT.

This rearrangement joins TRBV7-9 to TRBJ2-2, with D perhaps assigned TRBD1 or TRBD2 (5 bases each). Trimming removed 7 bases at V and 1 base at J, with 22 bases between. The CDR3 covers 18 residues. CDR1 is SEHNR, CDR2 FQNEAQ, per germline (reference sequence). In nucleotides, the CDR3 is TGTGCCAGCACAGACCCCGGGTGGGGACGGGAGAACACCGGGGAGCTGTTTTTT. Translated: CASTDPGWGRENTGELFF.

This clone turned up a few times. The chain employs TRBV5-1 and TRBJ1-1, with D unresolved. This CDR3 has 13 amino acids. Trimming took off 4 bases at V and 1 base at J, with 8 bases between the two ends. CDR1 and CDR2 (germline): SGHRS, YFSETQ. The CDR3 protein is CASSPLENTEAFF. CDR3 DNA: TGCGCCAGCAGCCCCCTAGAGAACACTGAAGCTTTCTTT. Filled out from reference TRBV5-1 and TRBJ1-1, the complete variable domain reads KAGVTQTPRYLIKTRGQQVTLSCSPISGHRSVSWYQQTPGQGLQFLFEYFSETQRNKGNFPGRFSGRQFSNSRSEMNVSTLELGDSALYLCASSPLENTEAFFGQGTRLTVV.

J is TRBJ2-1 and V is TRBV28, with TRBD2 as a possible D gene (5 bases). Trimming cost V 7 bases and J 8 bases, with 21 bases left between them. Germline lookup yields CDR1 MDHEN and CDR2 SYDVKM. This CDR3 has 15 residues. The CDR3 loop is CASTKRGAGVDEQFF. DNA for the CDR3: TGTGCCAGCACCAAGAGAGGAGCCGGGGTCGATGAGCAGTTCTTC.

The CDR3: CASIRAPGNQPQHF. The CDR3 DNA reads TGTGCCAGCATCCGGGCCCCGGGGAATCAGCCCCAGCATTTT. The V call is TRBV2, the J call TRBJ1-5; the D is unclear. This CDR3 comprises 14 residues. Germline V gene sequence: CDR1 SNHLY, CDR2 FYNNEI. Trimming took 7 bases from V and 4 from J, leaving 14 bases between them. Using reference TRBV2 and TRBJ1-5 for the parts outside the CDR3, the full variable domain is EPEVTQTPSHQVTQMGQEVILRCVPISNHLYFYWYRQILGQKVEFLVSFYNNEISEKSEIFDDQFSVERPDGSNFTLKIRSTKLEDSAMYFCASIRAPGNQPQHFGDGTRLSIL.

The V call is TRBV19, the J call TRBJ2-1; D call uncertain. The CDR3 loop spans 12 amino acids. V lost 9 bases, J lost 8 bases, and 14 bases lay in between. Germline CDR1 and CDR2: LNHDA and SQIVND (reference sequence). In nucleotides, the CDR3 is TGTGCCAGCTCCGGGCCTGGGGATGAGCAGTTCTTC. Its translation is CASSGPGDEQFF.

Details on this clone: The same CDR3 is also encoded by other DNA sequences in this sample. CDR3 DNA sequence: TGTGCCAGCTCACCACGGAACCAAGAGACCCAGTACTTC. Amino acids: CASSPRNQETQYF. The rearrangement uses TRBV18 and TRBJ2-5; the D is unclear. This CDR3 spans 13 amino acids. Looked up from germline, CDR1 is KGHSH and CDR2 is LQKENI. The germline V and J ends were trimmed by 1 base and 0 bases, with 3 bases remaining between them.

The CDR3, as DNA: TGTGCCAGCAGTCCCGGGACTAGCGGGGGAAGGCTCTACGAGCAGTACTTC. Encoded protein: CASSPGTSGGRLYEQYF. The chain carries TRBV27 and TRBJ2-7; 14 bases fit TRBD2. After removal of 5 bases from V and 3 bases from J, the junction contained 9 bases not matched to a gene. The CDR3 is 17 residues long. Germline CDR1 MNHEY, CDR2 SMNVEV (reference sequence).

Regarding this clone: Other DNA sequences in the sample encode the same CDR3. CDR3 loop: CASSQDSYEQYF. DNA of the CDR3: TGTGCCAGCTCCCAGGACAGCTACGAGCAGTACTTC. The genes are TRBV18 and TRBJ2-7; tentatively, D is TRBD1 (6 bases). The CDR3 runs to 12 residues. Germline CDR1 is KGHSH and CDR2 is LQKENI. V shed 6 bases and J shed 3 bases, with 9 bases lying between them. Full variable domain (missing parts from reference TRBV18 and TRBJ2-7): NAGVMQNPRHLVRRRGQEARLRCSPMKGHSHVYWYRQLPEEGLKFMVYLQKENIIDESGMPKERFSAEFPKEGPSILRIQQVVRGDSAAYFCASSQDSYEQYFGPGTRLTVT.

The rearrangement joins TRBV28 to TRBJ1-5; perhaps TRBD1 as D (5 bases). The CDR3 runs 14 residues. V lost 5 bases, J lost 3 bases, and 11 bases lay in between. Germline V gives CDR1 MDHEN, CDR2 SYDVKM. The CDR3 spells CASSPDSLNQPQHF. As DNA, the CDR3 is TGTGCCAGCAGTCCCGACAGCCTCAATCAGCCCCAGCATTTT.

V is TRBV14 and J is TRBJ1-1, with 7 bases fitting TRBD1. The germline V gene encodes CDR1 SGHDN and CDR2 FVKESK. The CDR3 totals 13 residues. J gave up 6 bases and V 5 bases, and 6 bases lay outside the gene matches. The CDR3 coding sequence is TGTGCCAGCAGCGCCCAGGGGGGCGCTGAAGCTTTCTTT. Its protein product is CASSAQGGAEAFF. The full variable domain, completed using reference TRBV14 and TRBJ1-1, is EAGVTQFPSHSVIEKGQTVTLRCDPISGHDNLYWYRRVMGKEIKFLLHFVKESKQDESGMPNNRFLAERTGGTYSTLKVQPAELEDSGVYFCASSAQGGAEAFFGQGTRLTVV.

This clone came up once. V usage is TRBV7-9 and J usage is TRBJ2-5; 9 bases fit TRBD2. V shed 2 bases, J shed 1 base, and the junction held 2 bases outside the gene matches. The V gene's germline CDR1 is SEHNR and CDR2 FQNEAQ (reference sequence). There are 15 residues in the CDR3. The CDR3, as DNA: TGTGCCAGCAGCTTAAGGACTAGCGCCCAAGAGACCCAGTACTTC. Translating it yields CASSLRTSAQETQYF.

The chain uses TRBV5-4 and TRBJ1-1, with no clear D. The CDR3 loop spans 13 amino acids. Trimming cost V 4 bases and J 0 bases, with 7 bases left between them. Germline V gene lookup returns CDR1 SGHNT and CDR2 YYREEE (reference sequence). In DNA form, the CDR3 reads TGTGCCAGCAGCGCCGACATGAACACTGAAGCTTTCTTT. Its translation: CASSADMNTEAFF.

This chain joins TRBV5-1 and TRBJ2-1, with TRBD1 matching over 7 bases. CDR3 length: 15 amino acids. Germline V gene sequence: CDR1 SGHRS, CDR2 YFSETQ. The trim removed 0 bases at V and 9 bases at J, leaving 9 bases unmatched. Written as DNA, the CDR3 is TGCGCCAGCAGCTTGGAGGGGGCTGACTCCGGTGAGCAGTTCTTC. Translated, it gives CASSLEGADSGEQFF.

The CDR3 DNA reads TGTGCCAGCAGCTTAGGGACAGTCTATGGCTACACCTTC. Translating gives CASSLGTVYGYTF. The chain is built from TRBV7-2 and TRBJ1-2; D perhaps matches TRBD1 (6 bases). Germline V CDR1 and CDR2: SGHTA, FQGNSA. Trimming stripped 1 base from V and 4 bases from J, with 7 bases between. The CDR3 has 13 amino acids. The variable domain in full, with the rest retrieved from reference TRBV7-2 and TRBJ1-2, is GAGVSQSPSNKVTEKGKDVELRCDPISGHTALYWYRQSLGQGLEFLIYFQGNSAPDKSGLPSDRFSAERTGGSVSTLTIQRTQQEDSAVYLCASSLGTVYGYTFGSGTRLTVV.

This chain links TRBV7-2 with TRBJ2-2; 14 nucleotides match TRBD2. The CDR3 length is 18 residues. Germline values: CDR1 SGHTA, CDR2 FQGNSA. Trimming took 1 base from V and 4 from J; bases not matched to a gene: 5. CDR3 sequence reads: CASSLGGLAGVGTGELFF. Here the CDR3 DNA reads TGTGCCAGCAGCTTAGGGGGACTAGCGGGAGTGGGCACCGGGGAGCTGTTTTTT.

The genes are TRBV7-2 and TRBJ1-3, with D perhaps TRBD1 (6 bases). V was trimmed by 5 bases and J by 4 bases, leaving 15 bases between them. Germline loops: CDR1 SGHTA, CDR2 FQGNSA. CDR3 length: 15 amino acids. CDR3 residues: CASSAQGTIGNTIYF. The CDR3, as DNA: TGTGCCAGCAGCGCACAGGGTACCATCGGAAACACCATATATTTT.